This note documents a single TCR beta chain sequence. This specimen belongs to a study of blood T cell repertoires in COVID-19. The method was immunoSEQ multiplex PCR; TCRdb's version includes in-frame clones alone and lacks a portion of them. The data show a few hundred thousand clones, more than 85% seen once. Between the trimmed V and J ends, which lost 4 bases and 4 bases, there was a span of 13 bases. Germline-derived CDR1 and CDR2 are SGHDN and FVKESK. The CDR3 totals 14 residues. The chain carries TRBV14 and TRBJ1-2, with D tentatively TRBD1 (6 bases). Sequences were obtained from peripheral blood. This TCR was sampled from a person under 35 with COVID-19, enrolled during active disease. CDR3 amino acids: CASSLTGMGYGYTF. The CDR3 coding sequence is TGTGCCAGCAGCCTAACAGGGATGGGCTATGGCTACACCTTC.